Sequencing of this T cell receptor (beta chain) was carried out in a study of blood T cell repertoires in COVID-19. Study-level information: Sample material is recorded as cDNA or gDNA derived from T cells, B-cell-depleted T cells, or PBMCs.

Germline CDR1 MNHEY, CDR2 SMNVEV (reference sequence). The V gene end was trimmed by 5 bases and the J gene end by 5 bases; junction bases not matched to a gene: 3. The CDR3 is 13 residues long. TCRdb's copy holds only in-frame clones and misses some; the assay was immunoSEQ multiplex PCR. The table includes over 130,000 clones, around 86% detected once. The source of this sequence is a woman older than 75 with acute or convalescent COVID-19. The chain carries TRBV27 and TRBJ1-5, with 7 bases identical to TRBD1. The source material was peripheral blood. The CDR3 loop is CASSDRDHQPQHF. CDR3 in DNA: TGTGCCAGCAGTGACAGGGATCATCAGCCCCAGCATTTT.